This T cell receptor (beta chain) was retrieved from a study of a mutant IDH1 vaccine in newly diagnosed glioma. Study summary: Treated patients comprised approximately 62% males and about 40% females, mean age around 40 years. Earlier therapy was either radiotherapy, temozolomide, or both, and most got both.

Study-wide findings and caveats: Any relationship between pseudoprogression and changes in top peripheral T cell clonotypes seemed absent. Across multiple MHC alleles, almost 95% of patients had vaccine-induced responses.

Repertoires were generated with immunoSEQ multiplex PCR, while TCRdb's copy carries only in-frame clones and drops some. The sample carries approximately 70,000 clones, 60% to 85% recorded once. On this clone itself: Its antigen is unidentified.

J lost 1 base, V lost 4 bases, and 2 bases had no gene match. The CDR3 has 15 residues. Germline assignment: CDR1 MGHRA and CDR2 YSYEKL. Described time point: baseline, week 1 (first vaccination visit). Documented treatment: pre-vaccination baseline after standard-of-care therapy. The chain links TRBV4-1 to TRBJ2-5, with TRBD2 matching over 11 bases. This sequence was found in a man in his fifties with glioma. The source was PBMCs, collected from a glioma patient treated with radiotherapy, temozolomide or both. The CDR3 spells CASSRLAGSQETQYF. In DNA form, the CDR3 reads TGCGCCAGCAGCCGACTAGCGGGGTCCCAAGAGACCCAGTACTTC.